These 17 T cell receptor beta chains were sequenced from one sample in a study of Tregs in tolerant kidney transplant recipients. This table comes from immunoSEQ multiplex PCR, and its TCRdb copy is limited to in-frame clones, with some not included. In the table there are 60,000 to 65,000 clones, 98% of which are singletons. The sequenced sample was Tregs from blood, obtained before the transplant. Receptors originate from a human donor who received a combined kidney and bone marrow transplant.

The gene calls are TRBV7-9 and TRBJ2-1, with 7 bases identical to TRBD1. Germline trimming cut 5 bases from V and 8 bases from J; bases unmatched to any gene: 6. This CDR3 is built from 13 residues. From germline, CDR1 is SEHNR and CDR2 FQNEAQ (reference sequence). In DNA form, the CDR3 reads TGTGCCAGCAGCCCAGGGGGACGGGATGAGCAGTTCTTC. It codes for CASSPGGRDEQFF.

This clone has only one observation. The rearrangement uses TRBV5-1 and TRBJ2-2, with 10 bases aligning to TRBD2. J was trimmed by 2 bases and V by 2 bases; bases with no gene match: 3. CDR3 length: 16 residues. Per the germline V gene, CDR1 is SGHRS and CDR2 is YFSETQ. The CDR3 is CASSFTSGANTGELFF. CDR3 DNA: TGCGCCAGCAGCTTCACTAGCGGGGCTAACACCGGGGAGCTGTTTTTT.

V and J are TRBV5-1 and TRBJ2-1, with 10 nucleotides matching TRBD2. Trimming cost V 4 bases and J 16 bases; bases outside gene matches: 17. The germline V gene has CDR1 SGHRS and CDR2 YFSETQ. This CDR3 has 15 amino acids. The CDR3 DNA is TGCGCCAGCAGCCCGTCGACTGAGCGGGGGGGCCTGGGATTCTTC. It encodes CASSPSTERGGLGFF.

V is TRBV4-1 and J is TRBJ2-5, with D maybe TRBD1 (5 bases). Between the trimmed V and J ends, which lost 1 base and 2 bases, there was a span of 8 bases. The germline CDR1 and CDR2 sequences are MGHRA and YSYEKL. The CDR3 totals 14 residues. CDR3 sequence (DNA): TGCGCCAGCAGCCAAGGACAGTTACAAGAGACCCAGTACTTC. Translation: CASSQGQLQETQYF.

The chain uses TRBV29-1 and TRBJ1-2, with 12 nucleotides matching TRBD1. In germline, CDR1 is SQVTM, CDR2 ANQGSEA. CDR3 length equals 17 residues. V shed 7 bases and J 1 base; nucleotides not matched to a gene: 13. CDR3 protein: CSAVKPGQGAYNYGYTF. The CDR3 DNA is TGCAGCGCTGTAAAACCGGGACAGGGGGCGTATAACTATGGCTACACCTTC.

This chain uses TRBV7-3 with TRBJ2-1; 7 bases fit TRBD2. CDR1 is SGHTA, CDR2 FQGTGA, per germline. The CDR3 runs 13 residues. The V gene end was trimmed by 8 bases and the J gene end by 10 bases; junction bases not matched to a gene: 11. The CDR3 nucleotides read TGTGCCAGCGGTCAAGTGGGAGGGCAAGAGCAGTTCTTC. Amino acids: CASGQVGGQEQFF.

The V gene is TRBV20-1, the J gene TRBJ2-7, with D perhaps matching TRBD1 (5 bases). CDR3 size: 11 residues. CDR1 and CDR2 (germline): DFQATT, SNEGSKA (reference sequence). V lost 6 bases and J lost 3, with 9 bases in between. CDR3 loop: CSATTGYEQYF. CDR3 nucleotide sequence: TGCAGTGCAACTACAGGCTACGAGCAGTACTTC.

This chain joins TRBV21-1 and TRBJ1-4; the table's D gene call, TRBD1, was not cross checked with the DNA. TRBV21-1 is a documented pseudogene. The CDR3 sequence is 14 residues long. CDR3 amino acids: CASSTGQGLGKLFF. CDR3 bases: TGTGCCAGCAGCACGGGACAGGGACTCGGAAAACTGTTTTTT.

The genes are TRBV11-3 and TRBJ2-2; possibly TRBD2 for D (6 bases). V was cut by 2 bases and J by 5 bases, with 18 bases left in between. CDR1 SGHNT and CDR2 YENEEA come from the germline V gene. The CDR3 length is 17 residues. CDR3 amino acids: CASSLWDLNLGTGELFF. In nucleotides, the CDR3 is TGTGCCAGCAGCTTATGGGACTTGAATTTAGGAACCGGGGAGCTGTTTTTT.

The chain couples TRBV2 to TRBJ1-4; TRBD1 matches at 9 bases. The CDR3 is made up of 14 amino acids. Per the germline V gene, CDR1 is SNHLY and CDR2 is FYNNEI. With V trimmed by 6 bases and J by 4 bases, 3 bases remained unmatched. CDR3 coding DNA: TGTGCCAGCAGGACAGGGGGATTTAATGAAAAACTGTTTTTT. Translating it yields CASRTGGFNEKLFF.

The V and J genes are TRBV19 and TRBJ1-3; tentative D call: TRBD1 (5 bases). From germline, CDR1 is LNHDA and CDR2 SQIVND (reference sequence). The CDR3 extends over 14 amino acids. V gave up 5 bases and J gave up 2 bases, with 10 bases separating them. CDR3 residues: CASSPTGAGNTIYF. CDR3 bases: TGTGCCAGTAGTCCCACGGGGGCTGGAAACACCATATATTTT.

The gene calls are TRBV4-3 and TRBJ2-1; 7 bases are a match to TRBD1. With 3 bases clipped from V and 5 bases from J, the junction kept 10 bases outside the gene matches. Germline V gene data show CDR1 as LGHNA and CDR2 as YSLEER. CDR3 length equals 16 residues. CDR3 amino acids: CASSHPLKGADNEQFF. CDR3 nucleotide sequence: TGCGCCAGCAGCCATCCGTTGAAGGGGGCGGACAATGAGCAGTTCTTC.

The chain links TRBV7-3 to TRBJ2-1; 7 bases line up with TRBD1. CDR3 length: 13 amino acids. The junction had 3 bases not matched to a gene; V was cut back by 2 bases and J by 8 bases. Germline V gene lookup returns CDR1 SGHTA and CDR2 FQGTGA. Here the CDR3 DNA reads TGTGCCAGCAGCTTAGCGACAGGGTATGAGCAGTTCTTC. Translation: CASSLATGYEQFF.

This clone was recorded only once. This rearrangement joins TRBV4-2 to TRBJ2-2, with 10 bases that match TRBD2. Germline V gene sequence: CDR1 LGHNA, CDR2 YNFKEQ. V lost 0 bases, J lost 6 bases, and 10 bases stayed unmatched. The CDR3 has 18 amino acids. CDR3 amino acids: CASSQDGVAGGGAGELFF. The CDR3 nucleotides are TGTGCCAGCAGCCAAGACGGGGTAGCGGGAGGTGGGGCCGGGGAGCTGTTTTTT.

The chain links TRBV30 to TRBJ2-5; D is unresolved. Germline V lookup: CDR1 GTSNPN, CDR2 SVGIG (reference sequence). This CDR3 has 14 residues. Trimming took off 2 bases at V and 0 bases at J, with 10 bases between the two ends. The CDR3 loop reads CAWSRTRYQETQYF. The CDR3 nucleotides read TGTGCCTGGAGTCGAACTCGGTACCAAGAGACCCAGTACTTC.

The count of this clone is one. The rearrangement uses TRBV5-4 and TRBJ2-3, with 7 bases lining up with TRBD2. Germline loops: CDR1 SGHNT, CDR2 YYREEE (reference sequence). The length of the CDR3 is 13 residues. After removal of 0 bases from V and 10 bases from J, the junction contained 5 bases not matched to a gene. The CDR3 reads CASSLGGGSAQYF. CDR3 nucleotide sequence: TGTGCCAGCAGCTTGGGGGGGGGTAGTGCGCAGTATTTT.

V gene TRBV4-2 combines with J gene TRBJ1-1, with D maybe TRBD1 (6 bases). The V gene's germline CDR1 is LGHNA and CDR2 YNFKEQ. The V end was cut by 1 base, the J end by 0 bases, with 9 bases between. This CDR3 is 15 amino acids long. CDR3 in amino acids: CASSQGQELNTEAFF. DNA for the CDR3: TGTGCCAGCAGCCAAGGACAGGAACTGAACACTGAAGCTTTCTTT.